This TCR beta chain came from a study of breast tumors, draining lymph nodes, adjacent tissues. Breast cancer patients provided tissue from their axillary draining lymph nodes. TCRdb processed the multiplex PCR reads anew with MiXCR; each CDR3 protein has one entry. The profile shows under 350,000 distinct CDR3 sequences, more than 30% of them singletons. Trimming pared 8 bases from V and 0 bases from J, leaving 11 bases between. The CDR3 has 12 amino acids. Germline V lookup: CDR1 SQVTM, CDR2 ANQGSEA. This clonotype was observed many times. The specimen was axillary lymph node tissue. J is TRBJ2-7 and V is TRBV29-1; a possible D gene is TRBD1 (5 bases). The TCR originated in a female donor with breast cancer. Some clones in this sample may be carry-over from other donors' samples. This CDR3 reads CSFRGNSYEQYF. The CDR3 DNA is TGCAGCTTTAGGGGCAACTCCTACGAGCAGTACTTC.